This passage covers 25 T cell receptor beta chains from one sample sequenced in a study of a mutant IDH1 vaccine in newly diagnosed glioma. The time point denotes: baseline, week 1 (first vaccination visit). Indicated treatment: pre-vaccination baseline after standard-of-care therapy. Method: immunoSEQ multiplex PCR; TCRdb's copy keeps in-frame clones and lacks some. The sample has 50,000 or so clones, around 86% seen once. The sample here was PBMCs, taken from a glioma patient treated with radiotherapy, temozolomide or both. The receptors originated from a man aged 35 to 55 with glioma.

The genes are TRBV15 and TRBJ1-4, with 10 bases that match TRBD1. Germline values: CDR1 LNHNV, CDR2 YYDKDF (reference sequence). The CDR3 consists of 14 residues. The V gene end was trimmed by 5 bases and the J gene end by 8 bases; junction bases not matched to a gene: 5. The DNA of the CDR3 is TGTGCCACCAGCCGAAGGACAGGGGGAGAAAAACTGTTTTTT. Its protein is CATSRRTGGEKLFF. Full variable domain (missing parts from reference TRBV15 and TRBJ1-4): DAMVIQNPRYQVTQFGKPVTLSCSQTLNHNVMYWYQQKSSQAPKLLFHYYDKDFNNEADTPDNFQSRRPNTSFCFLDIRSPGLGDTAMYLCATSRRTGGEKLFFGSGTQLSVL.

The table lists this clone with a count of one. The chain is built from TRBV5-1 and TRBJ2-1, with 9 bases that match TRBD1. With V trimmed by 5 bases and J by 2 bases, 2 bases remained unmatched. The CDR3 loop spans 14 amino acids. Germline V gives CDR1 SGHRS, CDR2 YFSETQ. This CDR3 reads CASRGQGAYNEQFF. The CDR3 bases are TGCGCCAGCAGGGGACAGGGAGCCTACAATGAGCAGTTCTTC. Full variable domain (remainder filled in from reference TRBV5-1 and TRBJ2-1): KAGVTQTPRYLIKTRGQQVTLSCSPISGHRSVSWYQQTPGQGLQFLFEYFSETQRNKGNFPGRFSGRQFSNSRSEMNVSTLELGDSALYLCASRGQGAYNEQFFGPGTRLTVL.

The gene calls are TRBV28 and TRBJ1-1; D not certain. Trimming cost V 2 bases and J 5 bases, with 6 bases left between them. The CDR3 covers 12 residues. Germline CDR1 reads MDHEN; CDR2 reads SYDVKM. The CDR3 bases are TGTGCCAGCAGTTTAATGGGGACTGAAGCTTTCTTT. It translates to CASSLMGTEAFF.

The chain employs TRBV7-9 and TRBJ2-3; 7 bases fit TRBD1. The ends lost 4 bases at V and 6 bases at J; junction bases unmatched: 7. CDR3 size: 14 residues. The germline V gene encodes CDR1 SEHNR and CDR2 FQNEAQ (reference sequence). Here the CDR3 DNA reads TGTGCCAGCAGCTCGGGACAGCCACACGATACGCAGTATTTT. Translated, it gives CASSSGQPHDTQYF.

V is TRBV19 and J is TRBJ1-1; tentatively, D is TRBD1 (5 bases). This CDR3 region has 14 residues. The V end lost 6 bases, the J end lost 0 bases, and 11 bases lay between the germline ends. CDR1 and CDR2 from the germline V gene are LNHDA and SQIVND (reference sequence). Written as DNA, the CDR3 is TGTGCCAGTAGCGCCGGGACCTTGAACACTGAAGCTTTCTTT. This codes for CASSAGTLNTEAFF.

The rearrangement joins TRBV4-1 to TRBJ2-5; D assignment may be TRBD1 or TRBD2 (5 bases each). V gave up 4 bases and J gave up 2 bases, with 11 bases separating them. This CDR3 contains 14 residues. In germline, CDR1 is MGHRA, CDR2 YSYEKL. The CDR3 here is CASSLGVGQETQYF. CDR3 DNA sequence: TGCGCCAGCAGCCTGGGGGTAGGTCAAGAGACCCAGTACTTC.

The CDR3 bases are TGTGCCATCAGTGAGTTAGTCTACGAGCAGTACTTC. Its protein product is CAISELVYEQYF. The V and J genes are TRBV10-3 and TRBJ2-7; D is ambiguous. V was pared by 1 base and J by 3 bases, with 4 bases between. The germline V gene has CDR1 ENHRY and CDR2 SYGVKD. This CDR3 comprises 12 residues.

The V call is TRBV29-1, the J call TRBJ2-3; TRBD1 or TRBD2 may be the D gene (5 bases each). Germline assignment: CDR1 SQVTM and CDR2 ANQGSEA. V lost 4 bases and J 0 bases, leaving 11 bases between the germline ends. There are 14 residues in the CDR3. Here the CDR3 reads CSVGQGESTDTQYF. Written as DNA, the CDR3 is TGCAGCGTTGGGCAGGGAGAAAGCACAGATACGCAGTATTTT.

This clone was recorded only once. This chain uses TRBV5-4 with TRBJ2-5, with unresolved D. The CDR3 runs to 13 residues. Germline CDR1 reads SGHNT; CDR2 reads YYREEE (reference sequence). V lost 0 bases, J lost 1 base, and 4 bases lay in between. Here the CDR3 reads CASSLALQETQYF. The CDR3 DNA is TGTGCCAGCAGCTTGGCCCTCCAAGAGACCCAGTACTTC.

The rearrangement joins TRBV7-3 to TRBJ2-2; TRBD1 might be the D (6 bases). The CDR3 loop spans 13 amino acids. Germline values: CDR1 SGHTA, CDR2 FQGTGA. With 5 bases removed from V and 6 bases from J, the gap between germline ends came to 10 bases. The CDR3 coding sequence is TGTGCCAGCAGCGTACAGGGCGCCGGGGAGCTGTTTTTT. Protein product: CASSVQGAGELFF.

The rearrangement uses TRBV28 and TRBJ2-6; TRBD2 might be the D (6 bases). Germline V gene sequence: CDR1 MDHEN, CDR2 SYDVKM. The CDR3 contains 14 residues. The CDR3 DNA sequence: TGTGTCACCGGGGGAAGCTCTGGGGCCAACGTCCTGACTTTC. It translates to CVTGGSSGANVLTF.

The chain recombines TRBV4-1 with TRBJ2-1, with D tentatively TRBD2 (6 bases). Germline V CDR1 and CDR2: MGHRA, YSYEKL. The V and J ends lost 4 bases and 3 bases respectively, with 19 bases between them. The CDR3 runs to 17 residues. The CDR3: CASSPPWAAGLYNEQFF. CDR3 DNA sequence: TGCGCCAGCAGCCCCCCTTGGGCAGCGGGCCTCTACAATGAGCAGTTCTTC.

Regarding this clone: Compared with germline, one end of the junction differs, possibly owing to a read error. The chain uses TRBV7-2 and TRBJ2-7, with D unclear. The CDR3 runs to 12 residues. Germline V gene sequence: CDR1 SGHTA, CDR2 FQGNSA. CDR3 in DNA: TGTGCCAGCAGCTCCTTCTCGAAGCGACCGAACTTC. Translated: CASSSFSKRPNF.

This chain connects TRBV5-1 to TRBJ2-7; 8 bases fit TRBD2. CDR1 and CDR2 from the germline V gene are SGHRS and YFSETQ. This CDR3 region has 15 residues. J was trimmed by 4 bases and V by 4 bases; bases with no gene match: 10. CDR3 in amino acids: CASSTSTSARYEQYF. The CDR3 coding sequence is TGCGCCAGCAGCACTTCGACTAGCGCTAGATACGAGCAGTACTTC.

This chain joins TRBV4-2 and TRBJ2-1, with 7 bases identical to TRBD2. Looked up from germline, CDR1 is LGHNA and CDR2 is YNFKEQ. This CDR3 comprises 17 residues. Trimming at V came to 0 bases and at J to 7 bases, leaving 12 bases not matched to a gene. CDR3 sequence (DNA): TGTGCCAGCAGCCAAGATAAGACTAGCTCATTGGTTAATGAGCAGTTCTTC. It codes for CASSQDKTSSLVNEQFF.

This chain connects TRBV28 to TRBJ1-1, with unresolved D. This CDR3 region has 11 residues. V dropped 2 bases and J dropped 11 bases, with 9 bases sitting between them. Per the germline V gene, CDR1 is MDHEN and CDR2 is SYDVKM. Here the CDR3 DNA reads TGTGCCAGCAGTTTAGCGTCGGGCGCTTTCTTT. This translates into CASSLASGAFF.

The V call is TRBV4-2, the J call TRBJ2-2; 10 positions match TRBD2. Germline V gene lookup returns CDR1 LGHNA and CDR2 YNFKEQ. Trimming cost V 7 bases and J 5 bases; bases outside gene matches: 4. The CDR3 sequence is 14 residues long. CDR3 in amino acids: CASTIAGGTGELFF. The CDR3 region has the DNA TGTGCCAGCACAATAGCGGGAGGAACCGGGGAGCTGTTTTTT.

The chain couples TRBV2 to TRBJ2-7; 7 bases match TRBD1. CDR1 and CDR2 from the germline V gene are SNHLY and FYNNEI. The junction had 5 bases not matched to a gene; V was cut back by 6 bases and J by 3 bases. The CDR3 consists of 13 residues. The chain's CDR3 is CASRQGRDYEQYF. The CDR3 DNA reads as TGTGCCAGCAGACAGGGGCGCGACTACGAGCAGTACTTC. The full variable domain, with the rest looked up from reference TRBV2 and TRBJ2-7, is EPEVTQTPSHQVTQMGQEVILRCVPISNHLYFYWYRQILGQKVEFLVSFYNNEISEKSEIFDDQFSVERPDGSNFTLKIRSTKLEDSAMYFCASRQGRDYEQYFGPGTRLTVT.

This chain links TRBV5-1 with TRBJ2-7; D is ambiguous. This CDR3 spans 13 amino acids. Germline-derived CDR1 and CDR2 are SGHRS and YFSETQ. Trimming cost V 2 bases and J 0 bases, with 6 bases left between them. The CDR3 coding sequence is TGCGCCAGCAGCTTTTCATACTCCTACGAGCAGTACTTC. This codes for CASSFSYSYEQYF.

The chain joins TRBV7-9 to TRBJ2-7; D ambiguous. The V end lost 5 bases, the J end lost 0 bases, and 5 bases lay between the germline ends. This CDR3 contains 12 residues. Germline V gives CDR1 SEHNR, CDR2 FQNEAQ (reference sequence). CDR3 DNA: TGTGCCAGCAGCGGAAGCTCCTACGAGCAGTACTTC. Amino acid sequence: CASSGSSYEQYF.

This chain links TRBV19 with TRBJ2-2; possible D gene TRBD1, 5 bases. Germline lookup yields CDR1 LNHDA and CDR2 SQIVND (reference sequence). The CDR3 contains 14 residues. V gave up 4 bases and J gave up 4 bases, with 10 bases separating them. The CDR3 region has the DNA TGTGCCAGTAGTAACGACAGAACCACCGGGGAGCTGTTTTTT. Translated, it gives CASSNDRTTGELFF.

This chain links TRBV27 with TRBJ2-1; 12 bases fit TRBD2. Looked up from germline, CDR1 is MNHEY and CDR2 is SMNVEV (reference sequence). CDR3 length: 15 amino acids. The V gene end was trimmed by 0 bases and the J gene end by 6 bases; junction bases not matched to a gene: 0. CDR3 nucleotides: TGTGCCAGCAGTTTATCACTAGCGGGAGGCAATGAGCAGTTCTTC. Encoded protein: CASSLSLAGGNEQFF.

This chain links TRBV19 with TRBJ2-7; D is undetermined. V shed 6 bases and J shed 9 bases, with 15 bases lying between them. Germline V gives CDR1 LNHDA, CDR2 SQIVND (reference sequence). This CDR3 has 12 residues. DNA of the CDR3: TGTGCCAGTAGCCAACCACAGTCGACGCAGTACTTC. Translating gives CASSQPQSTQYF.

In nucleotides, the CDR3 is TGTGCCAGCAGCCAATCAGTAACAGCCTCAGAGACCCAGTACTTC. Encoded protein: CASSQSVTASETQYF. This chain connects TRBV16 to TRBJ2-5; no definite D call. The CDR3 is 15 amino acids. CDR1 and CDR2 (germline): KGHSY, FQNENV. V was clipped by 0 bases and J by 4 bases, with 12 bases between them.

The chain combines TRBV9 with TRBJ1-3, with 11 nucleotides matching TRBD1. CDR1 and CDR2 from the germline V gene are SGDLS and YYNGEE. V lost 3 bases and J lost 2; bases outside the gene matches: 1. The CDR3 runs 15 residues. CDR3 sequence reads: CASSAGQGAGNTIYF. Here the CDR3 DNA reads TGTGCCAGCAGCGCGGGACAGGGGGCTGGAAACACCATATATTTT.